The 26 T cell receptor beta chains listed next were all sequenced from one sample in a study of blood T cell repertoires in COVID-19. Produced via immunoSEQ multiplex PCR; TCRdb's table is partial and in-frame only. The sample holds hundreds of thousands of clones, 87% seen once. Material for sequencing was peripheral blood. These receptors were obtained from a man between 18 and 29 years old with active or convalescent COVID-19.

The rearrangement joins TRBV27 to TRBJ2-3, with 12 positions matching TRBD2. Germline lookup yields CDR1 MNHEY and CDR2 SMNVEV (reference sequence). CDR3 length: 14 amino acids. V shed 5 bases and J 6 bases; nucleotides not matched to a gene: 3. CDR3 sequence reads: CASSEGLAGDTQYF. In DNA, the CDR3 is TGTGCCAGCAGTGAGGGACTAGCGGGCGATACGCAGTATTTT.

J is TRBJ2-3 and V is TRBV5-1; D perhaps matches TRBD2 (5 bases). CDR1 is SGHRS, CDR2 YFSETQ, per germline. The CDR3 runs 16 residues. V shed 0 bases and J shed 2 bases, with 13 bases lying between them. Written as DNA, the CDR3 is TGCGCCAGCAGCTTGGCCGAGGGATATTTCACAGATACGCAGTATTTT. Residues: CASSLAEGYFTDTQYF.

The V gene is TRBV7-9, the J gene TRBJ2-2, with 11 bases identical to TRBD2. Germline CDR1 is SEHNR and CDR2 is FQNEAQ (reference sequence). The J segment lost 4 bases and the V segment lost 5 bases, leaving 6 bases of the junction unmatched. The CDR3 totals 16 residues. CDR3 amino acids: CASSRGTSGSTGELFF. CDR3 nucleotide sequence: TGTGCCAGCAGCCGAGGGACTAGCGGAAGCACCGGGGAGCTGTTTTTT.

There are a few counts of this clone. The chain joins TRBV11-3 to TRBJ1-1; TRBD1 might be the D (6 bases). The germline V gene has CDR1 SGHNT and CDR2 YENEEA. The CDR3 is 14 amino acids. V shed 5 bases and J shed 1 base, with 11 bases lying between them. The CDR3 reads CASSQGHPNTEAFF. In nucleotides, the CDR3 is TGTGCCAGCAGCCAGGGACACCCGAACACTGAAGCTTTCTTT.

J is TRBJ2-7 and V is TRBV10-2; maybe TRBD1 (7 bases). CDR3 length: 15 amino acids. Germline-derived CDR1 and CDR2 are WSHSY and SAAADI. V was shortened by 1 base and J by 3 bases, with 13 bases between the two germline ends. The CDR3 is CASSEYSGGNYEQYF. For the CDR3, the DNA is TGCGCCAGCAGTGAGTATTCAGGGGGGAACTACGAGCAGTACTTC.

V is TRBV18 and J is TRBJ2-5; D is ambiguous. Per the germline V gene, CDR1 is KGHSH and CDR2 is LQKENI. Trimming took off 5 bases at V and 5 bases at J, with 12 bases between the two ends. This CDR3 contains 13 residues. CDR3 in amino acids: CASSGQHGETQYF. The DNA of the CDR3 is TGTGCCAGCTCAGGTCAACACGGGGAGACCCAGTACTTC.

The chain recombines TRBV18 with TRBJ1-1; 8 bases are shared with TRBD1. Germline-derived CDR1 and CDR2 are KGHSH and LQKENI. J was trimmed by 6 bases and V by 6 bases; bases with no gene match: 9. The CDR3 totals 14 residues. In DNA, the CDR3 is TGTGCCAGCTCCCCCACCCCGGACAGGGCTGAAGCTTTCTTT. It is translated as CASSPTPDRAEAFF.

The V call is TRBV12-3 or TRBV12-4, the J call TRBJ1-2, with 7 bases matching TRBD1. The CDR3 has 13 residues. With 7 bases clipped from V and 7 bases from J, the junction kept 9 bases outside the gene matches. Here the CDR3 reads CASTAYRGIGYTF. The DNA of the CDR3 is TGTGCCAGCACCGCATACAGGGGAATTGGCTACACCTTC.

The chain links TRBV2 to TRBJ1-2; maybe TRBD1 (5 bases). Germline CDR1 is SNHLY and CDR2 is FYNNEI. V was cut by 8 bases and J by 8 bases, with 21 bases left in between. There are 14 residues in the CDR3. The CDR3 here is CASVAGFPSRGYTF. DNA for the CDR3: TGTGCCAGCGTAGCAGGGTTCCCATCCCGGGGCTACACCTTC.

The chain is built from TRBV5-1 and TRBJ2-2; D gene uncertain. The CDR3 runs 12 residues. Germline-derived CDR1 and CDR2 are SGHRS and YFSETQ. Trimming stripped 2 bases from V and 5 bases from J, with 4 bases between. The CDR3 bases are TGCGCCAGCAGCTTATATACCGGGGAGCTGTTTTTT. Amino acid sequence: CASSLYTGELFF.

This clone was seen a few times. This chain links TRBV10-3 with TRBJ1-2; the D gene is possibly TRBD1 (5 bases). The CDR3 is made up of 13 amino acids. Looked up from germline, CDR1 is ENHRY and CDR2 is SYGVKD. V was shortened by 11 bases and J by 6 bases, with 19 bases between the two germline ends. The CDR3 region is CAAGHQVSHGYTF. Here the CDR3 DNA reads TGTGCCGCAGGACACCAGGTCTCTCATGGCTACACCTTC.

This chain joins TRBV5-1 and TRBJ1-5, with 9 bases that match TRBD1. CDR3 size: 14 residues. The germline CDR1 and CDR2 sequences are SGHRS and YFSETQ. J lost 7 bases, V lost 7 bases, and 9 bases had no gene match. The CDR3 reads CASAPTGGGQPQHF. CDR3 coding DNA: TGCGCCAGCGCCCCGACAGGGGGGGGACAGCCCCAGCATTTT.

The rearrangement uses TRBV5-1 and TRBJ2-7; D not resolved. Trimming removed 0 bases from V and 2 bases from J, with 9 bases in between. Germline V CDR1 and CDR2: SGHRS, YFSETQ. The CDR3 runs to 14 residues. The CDR3 bases are TGCGCCAGCAGCTTGGCCGGAGTCGCCTACGAGCAGTACTTC. It translates to CASSLAGVAYEQYF.

This rearrangement joins TRBV18 to TRBJ1-3; D might be TRBD1 (5 bases). Germline V lookup: CDR1 KGHSH, CDR2 LQKENI. The V and J ends lost 5 bases and 1 base respectively, with 9 bases between them. The CDR3 spans 14 residues. This CDR3 reads CASSSTVSGNTIYF. Written as DNA, the CDR3 is TGTGCCAGCTCATCGACAGTTTCTGGAAACACCATATATTTT.

The V gene is TRBV30, the J gene TRBJ1-6; D remains ambiguous. This CDR3 spans 9 amino acids. In germline, CDR1 is GTSNPN, CDR2 SVGIG (reference sequence). The CDR3 protein is CEMGGTLHF. The CDR3 DNA is TGTGAAATGGGAGGGACCCTCCACTTT.

This rearrangement joins TRBV27 to TRBJ2-3; 11 nucleotides match TRBD2. Losses at the gene ends were 7 bases for V and 2 bases for J; bases not matched to a gene: 5. Germline assignment: CDR1 MNHEY and CDR2 SMNVEV (reference sequence). The CDR3 spans 15 residues. The CDR3 spells CASNPSGRNTDTQYF. The DNA for the CDR3 is TGTGCCAGCAATCCTAGCGGGAGGAACACAGATACGCAGTATTTT.

J is TRBJ2-7 and V is TRBV2, with D possibly matching TRBD1 (6 bases). V dropped 4 bases and J dropped 2 bases, with 9 bases sitting between them. CDR1 SNHLY and CDR2 FYNNEI come from the germline V gene. The CDR3 is 13 amino acids. CDR3 amino acids: CASSGTATYEQYF. CDR3 bases: TGTGCCAGCAGTGGGACAGCCACCTACGAGCAGTACTTC.

V usage is TRBV10-1 and J usage is TRBJ1-2; D remains unclear. This CDR3 has 12 amino acids. Trimming left V 0 bases short and J 5 bases short, with 4 bases between. The V gene's germline CDR1 is WNHNN and CDR2 SYGVQD (reference sequence). CDR3 sequence reads: CASSESRYGYTF. In nucleotides, the CDR3 is TGCGCCAGCAGTGAGTCGAGATATGGCTACACCTTC.

The chain employs TRBV7-3 and TRBJ2-3; 8 bases map to TRBD2. Germline V gives CDR1 SGHTA, CDR2 FQGTGA. This CDR3 region has 14 residues. J lost 1 base, V lost 5 bases, and 2 bases had no gene match. The CDR3 DNA reads TGTGCCAGCAGCCGGGGGGGCGGCACAGATACGCAGTATTTT. It specifies CASSRGGGTDTQYF. Based on the CDR3 plus reference TRBV7-3 and TRBJ2-3, the full variable domain is GAGVSQTPSNKVTEKGKYVELRCDPISGHTALYWYRQSLGQGPEFLIYFQGTGAADDSGLPNDRFFAVRPEGSVSTLKIQRTERGDSAVYLCASSRGGGTDTQYFGPGTRLTVL.

The chain links TRBV4-1 to TRBJ2-3, with TRBD1 identical over 10 bases. V lost 3 bases to trimming and J lost 1 base; unmatched junction nucleotides: 10. The V gene's germline CDR1 is MGHRA and CDR2 YSYEKL. The CDR3 has 18 residues. The CDR3 here is CASSHGTGVLVGTDTQYF. The CDR3 region has the DNA TGCGCCAGCAGCCACGGGACAGGGGTGCTGGTTGGCACAGATACGCAGTATTTT.

This chain links TRBV16 with TRBJ1-2; possible D gene TRBD1, 6 bases. Germline CDR1 reads KGHSY; CDR2 reads FQNENV. This CDR3 comprises 15 residues. V lost 1 base, J lost 8 bases, and 17 bases lay in between. The CDR3 region is CASSQWRPGTQGYTF. The CDR3 DNA sequence: TGTGCCAGCAGCCAATGGAGACCAGGGACACAGGGCTACACCTTC.

The chain links TRBV6-2 or TRBV6-3 to TRBJ1-1, with 10 bases matching TRBD1. Germline V gene sequence: CDR1 MNHEY, CDR2 SVGEGT. The V segment lost 4 bases and the J segment 6 bases; nucleotides outside the gene matches: 11. The CDR3 spans 16 residues. The CDR3 DNA reads TGTGCCAGCAGTTCCCGCGGGACAGGGGTAGTGTCTGAAGCTTTCTTT. It encodes CASSSRGTGVVSEAFF.

This clone has more than one count but fewer than ten. The genes are TRBV19 and TRBJ2-1; 8 nucleotides line up with TRBD1. Germline trimming cut 4 bases from V and 0 bases from J; bases unmatched to any gene: 17. The CDR3 totals 20 residues. Germline CDR1 is LNHDA and CDR2 is SQIVND (reference sequence). CDR3 nucleotides: TGTGCCAGTAGTACCATTATAACCCAGGGGGCACGAGCCTCCTACAATGAGCAGTTCTTC. The encoded protein is CASSTIITQGARASYNEQFF.

This CDR3 is CASSQTGTGIHEQYF. CDR3 DNA: TGTGCCAGCAGCCAAACCGGGACAGGGATCCACGAGCAGTACTTC. The chain links TRBV3-1 (or the pseudogene TRBV3-2) to TRBJ2-7; TRBD1 matches at 9 bases. The CDR3 covers 15 residues. Germline values: CDR1 LGHDT, CDR2 YNNKEL (reference sequence). J was trimmed by 5 bases and V by 2 bases; bases with no gene match: 7.

This clone was detected once. This chain joins TRBV13 and TRBJ2-7; TRBD2 matches 10 bases. This CDR3 spans 16 amino acids. With V trimmed by 5 bases and J by 7 bases, 14 bases remained unmatched. Per germline, CDR1 PRHDT and CDR2 FYEKMQ (reference sequence). The CDR3 spells CASSARLAGGILEQYF. As DNA, the CDR3 is TGTGCCAGCAGCGCCCGATTAGCGGGGGGCATCCTAGAGCAGTACTTC.

The rearrangement uses TRBV6-2 or TRBV6-3 and TRBJ2-7, with D perhaps matching TRBD1 (6 bases). In germline, CDR1 is MNHEY, CDR2 SVGEGT. CDR3 length equals 14 residues. Trimming took off 2 bases at V and 6 bases at J, with 14 bases between the two ends. This CDR3 is CASSYRTDPGEQYF. The DNA of the CDR3 is TGTGCCAGCAGTTACAGGACAGACCCTGGCGAGCAGTACTTC.